The sequence of this TCR beta chain was determined in a study of Ad26.COV2.S vaccination and SARS-CoV-2 variants. The study, taken as a whole, reports: Researchers cautioned that TCR breadth and depth analyses may have underestimated total T cell responses.

The repertoire was sequenced with immunoSEQ multiplex PCR; TCRdb's copy has only in-frame clones and lacks some. The table records some 520,000 clones, around 90% of them present only once. A remark on this clone: The antigen is not known.

The germline CDR1 and CDR2 sequences are MNHEY and SVGEGT. The J segment lost 5 bases and the V segment lost 4 bases, leaving 7 bases of the junction unmatched. The CDR3 is made up of 15 amino acids. Treatment: around 19 received Ad26.COV2.S at low or high dose, single or two shots; 5 received placebo; per-sample allocation not given. Day 63 after the first injection of vaccine or placebo was the sampling time. This sequence originates from a person between 18 and 59 years old who received the Ad26.COV2.S COVID-19 vaccine or a placebo. This chain connects TRBV6-2 or TRBV6-3 to TRBJ2-3; TRBD2 matches at 9 bases. Sequences were derived from peripheral blood, sampled in a trial of Ad26.COV2.S vaccine versus placebo. The CDR3 DNA reads as TGTGCCAGCAGTTCGACTAGCGGCTCCGTAGATACGCAGTATTTT. The encoded protein is CASSSTSGSVDTQYF.